A selection of T cell receptor beta chains follows, all from one sample in a study of T-cell reconstitution after alpha-beta-depleted transplantation in children. TCRdb re-called the PCR reads with MiXCR, one entry per CDR3 protein. Of approximately 210,000 distinct CDR3 sequences listed, about 15% are singletons. Specimen: PBMCs from the stem cell graft donor, collected from the stem cell graft. These receptors were obtained from a human donor who donated a stem cell graft to a child with acute lymphoblastic leukemia. The CDR3 runs from the conserved cysteine through the conserved F or W. Each record gives: J gene, D gene, CDR3 length, clone size, V gene, CDR3 DNA, CDR3 protein. The D gene is left open where the match is weak. Size values are once, few and many counts, or a class for expanded clones, and some rows have none.

J gene: TRBJ2-3; D gene: .; CDR3 length: 14; clone size: many; V gene: TRBV27; CDR3 DNA: TGTGCCAGCAGTTTGGGGCAGGGACCAGATACGCAGTATTTT; CDR3 protein: CASSLGQGPDTQYF
J gene: TRBJ1-2; D gene: TRBD1; CDR3 length: 15; clone size: many; V gene: TRBV20-1; CDR3 DNA: TGCAGTGCTAGAGCCGACAGGGGGGGAGGCCATGGCTACACCTTC; CDR3 protein: CSARADRGGGHGYTF
J gene: TRBJ2-7; D gene: TRBD1; CDR3 length: 14; clone size: .; V gene: TRBV29-1; CDR3 DNA: TGCAGCGTCCCTGGGACAGCAAGCTCCTACGAGCAGTACTTC; CDR3 protein: CSVPGTASSYEQYF
J gene: TRBJ1-1; D gene: .; CDR3 length: 15; clone size: many; V gene: TRBV9; CDR3 DNA: TGTGCCAGCAGCGCCCATGGCGGATCCAACACTGAAGCTTTCTTT; CDR3 protein: CASSAHGGSNTEAFF
J gene: TRBJ2-2; D gene: .; CDR3 length: 15; clone size: .; V gene: TRBV29-1; CDR3 DNA: TGCAGCGCCGGGGAAGGGGCTGCTGGCACCGGGGAGCTGTTTTTT; CDR3 protein: CSAGEGAAGTGELFF
J gene: TRBJ2-7; D gene: .; CDR3 length: 15; clone size: .; V gene: TRBV6-2/TRBV6-3; CDR3 DNA: TGTGCCAGCAGCCTCCGGGATTCCAGCTCCTACGAGCAGTACTTC; CDR3 protein: CASSLRDSSSYEQYF
J gene: TRBJ2-7; D gene: .; CDR3 length: 14; clone size: many; V gene: TRBV28; CDR3 DNA: TGTGCCAGCAGTTTCTTGCAGGGTGTCGACGAGCAGTACTTC; CDR3 protein: CASSFLQGVDEQYF
J gene: TRBJ2-3; D gene: .; CDR3 length: 16; clone size: many; V gene: TRBV5-1; CDR3 DNA: TGCGCCAGCAGCTCCCCTCGGTCGGGAGGCACAGATACGCAGTATTTT; CDR3 protein: CASSSPRSGGTDTQYF
J gene: TRBJ1-4; D gene: .; CDR3 length: 17; clone size: many; V gene: TRBV4-1; CDR3 DNA: TGCGCCAGCAGCCACCCCGTCGGTCAGGGGCTTGGTGAAAAACTGTTTTTT; CDR3 protein: CASSHPVGQGLGEKLFF
J gene: TRBJ1-6; D gene: TRBD1; CDR3 length: 22; clone size: few; V gene: TRBV20-1; CDR3 DNA: TGCAGTGCTAGAGATCGGCCTTTCCCCACCGACAGGGGAAGCTCCTATAATTCACCCCTCCACTTT; CDR3 protein: CSARDRPFPTDRGSSYNSPLHF
J gene: TRBJ2-1; D gene: TRBD2; CDR3 length: 16; clone size: many; V gene: TRBV20-1; CDR3 DNA: TGCAGTGCTAGAATGACTAGCGGGAGGGCCGCAGATGAGCAGTTCTTC; CDR3 protein: CSARMTSGRAADEQFF
J gene: TRBJ2-1; D gene: .; CDR3 length: 17; clone size: many; V gene: TRBV4-1; CDR3 DNA: TGCGCCAGCAGCCAAGCCCCCCCACCGTTCTCCTACAATGAGCAGTTCTTC; CDR3 protein: CASSQAPPPFSYNEQFF
J gene: TRBJ1-1; D gene: .; CDR3 length: 15; clone size: many; V gene: TRBV27; CDR3 DNA: TGTGCCAGCAGGACAAAGCGGACGGGCGGGGCTGAAGCTTTCTTT; CDR3 protein: CASRTKRTGGAEAFF
J gene: TRBJ2-6; D gene: TRBD1; CDR3 length: 18; clone size: .; V gene: TRBV18; CDR3 DNA: TGTGCCAGCTCACGGAGAGGGACAGGGGAGTCCGGGGCCAACGTCCTGACTTTC; CDR3 protein: CASSRRGTGESGANVLTF
J gene: TRBJ1-6; D gene: .; CDR3 length: 13; clone size: many; V gene: TRBV20-1; CDR3 DNA: TGCAGTGCTAGCGTCGGATATAATTCACCCCTCCACTTT; CDR3 protein: CSASVGYNSPLHF
J gene: TRBJ1-2; D gene: TRBD1; CDR3 length: 17; clone size: many; V gene: TRBV5-6; CDR3 DNA: TGTGCCAGCAGCTTGCCGACGGGGACAGTAGCTAACTATGGCTACACCTTC; CDR3 protein: CASSLPTGTVANYGYTF
J gene: TRBJ1-2; D gene: .; CDR3 length: 13; clone size: few; V gene: TRBV7-8; CDR3 DNA: TGTGCCAGCAGCTCTGATAGACAGTATGGCTACACCTTC; CDR3 protein: CASSSDRQYGYTF
J gene: TRBJ2-3; D gene: .; CDR3 length: 16; clone size: many; V gene: TRBV11-2; CDR3 DNA: TGTGCCAGCAGCTCCCCCGCTAGCGCAGACACAGATACGCAGTATTTT; CDR3 protein: CASSSPASADTDTQYF
J gene: TRBJ1-2; D gene: .; CDR3 length: 12; clone size: .; V gene: TRBV6-6; CDR3 DNA: TGTGCCAGCAGTTACTCGAAGCTTGGCTACACCTTC; CDR3 protein: CASSYSKLGYTF
J gene: TRBJ1-1; D gene: .; CDR3 length: 14; clone size: many; V gene: TRBV5-5; CDR3 DNA: TGTGCCAGCAGCTTCGGGACATCGAACACTGAAGCTTTCTTT; CDR3 protein: CASSFGTSNTEAFF
J gene: TRBJ1-1; D gene: .; CDR3 length: 16; clone size: many; V gene: TRBV5-1; CDR3 DNA: TGCGCCAGCAGCTTACCCGCGAGGGATTTGAACACTGAAGCTTTCTTT; CDR3 protein: CASSLPARDLNTEAFF
J gene: TRBJ1-1; D gene: .; CDR3 length: 11; clone size: many; V gene: TRBV20-1; CDR3 DNA: TGCAGTGCTAGAGTGAGCAGGGAATCTTTCTTT; CDR3 protein: CSARVSRESFF
J gene: TRBJ2-7; D gene: TRBD2; CDR3 length: 15; clone size: many; V gene: TRBV5-1; CDR3 DNA: TGCGCCAGCAGCTTGGCCCCTAGCGGGGATTACGAGCAGTACTTC; CDR3 protein: CASSLAPSGDYEQYF
J gene: TRBJ2-7; D gene: .; CDR3 length: 15; clone size: few; V gene: TRBV5-6; CDR3 DNA: TGTGCCAGCAGCTTCCTAGGAACAGCCTCCTACGAGCAGTACTTC; CDR3 protein: CASSFLGTASYEQYF
J gene: TRBJ2-3; D gene: TRBD2; CDR3 length: 15; clone size: .; V gene: TRBV12-3/TRBV12-4; CDR3 DNA: TGTGCCAGCAGTTTAACTAGCGAGAGCACAGATACGAATTATTTT; CDR3 protein: CASSLTSESTDTNYF
J gene: TRBJ1-1; D gene: .; CDR3 length: 14; clone size: many; V gene: TRBV5-1; CDR3 DNA: TGCGCCAGCAGGAGGGACCGTCTCAACACTGAAGCTTTCTTT; CDR3 protein: CASRRDRLNTEAFF
J gene: TRBJ2-2; D gene: TRBD2; CDR3 length: 13; clone size: many; V gene: TRBV12-3/TRBV12-4; CDR3 DNA: TGTGCCAGCAGTGCGGGGGTTACCGGGGAGCTGTTTTTT; CDR3 protein: CASSAGVTGELFF
J gene: TRBJ1-5; D gene: .; CDR3 length: 14; clone size: many; V gene: TRBV12-3/TRBV12-4; CDR3 DNA: TGTGCCAGCAGCCTAAGTGGGGGAGGCGAGCCCCAGCATTTT; CDR3 protein: CASSLSGGGEPQHF
J gene: TRBJ1-1; D gene: .; CDR3 length: 16; clone size: many; V gene: TRBV7-9; CDR3 DNA: TGTGCCAGCAGCTCCGGTGTCAGGGTCCGGGGCACTGAAGCTTTCTTT; CDR3 protein: CASSSGVRVRGTEAFF
J gene: TRBJ2-7; D gene: .; CDR3 length: 15; clone size: few; V gene: TRBV18; CDR3 DNA: TGTGCCAGCTCACCCCCGGAGGGGGCGTTTGGCGAGCAGTACTTC; CDR3 protein: CASSPPEGAFGEQYF
J gene: TRBJ2-1; D gene: TRBD2; CDR3 length: 18; clone size: many; V gene: TRBV4-2; CDR3 DNA: TGTGCCAGCAGCCAAGATGGGAGGCGGGAGGGGACCTACAATGAGCAGTTCTTC; CDR3 protein: CASSQDGRREGTYNEQFF
J gene: TRBJ2-3; D gene: .; CDR3 length: 12; clone size: many; V gene: TRBV4-1; CDR3 DNA: TGCGCCAGCAGCCATACCCTTGGTACGCAGTATTTT; CDR3 protein: CASSHTLGTQYF
J gene: TRBJ2-1; D gene: TRBD2; CDR3 length: 14; clone size: many; V gene: TRBV27; CDR3 DNA: TGTGCCAGCACTCCGGGACTAGTTTTCGGTGAGCAGTTCTTC; CDR3 protein: CASTPGLVFGEQFF
J gene: TRBJ2-1; D gene: .; CDR3 length: 15; clone size: .; V gene: TRBV4-1; CDR3 DNA: TGCGCCAGCAGCCAAGAGCGGGGCACGTACAATGAGCAGTTCTTC; CDR3 protein: CASSQERGTYNEQFF
J gene: TRBJ2-1; D gene: .; CDR3 length: 14; clone size: .; V gene: TRBV12-3/TRBV12-4; CDR3 DNA: TGTGCCAGCAGTTTATTCTCAACTCCCAACCTATTGTTCTTC; CDR3 protein: CASSLFSTPNLLFF
J gene: TRBJ2-3; D gene: .; CDR3 length: 15; clone size: few; V gene: TRBV29-1; CDR3 DNA: TGCAGCGTTAAACAAGCGGATACTAGCACAGATACGCAGTATTTT; CDR3 protein: CSVKQADTSTDTQYF
J gene: TRBJ1-5; D gene: .; CDR3 length: 14; clone size: many; V gene: TRBV27; CDR3 DNA: TGTGCCAGCAGTTCGAAAAGGAGCAATCAGCCCCAGCATTTT; CDR3 protein: CASSSKRSNQPQHF
J gene: TRBJ1-1; D gene: .; CDR3 length: 13; clone size: many; V gene: TRBV7-9; CDR3 DNA: TGTGCCAGCAGCTCCGACAGGCGCACTGAAGCTTTCTTT; CDR3 protein: CASSSDRRTEAFF
J gene: TRBJ2-3; D gene: TRBD2; CDR3 length: 16; clone size: many; V gene: TRBV6-5; CDR3 DNA: TGTGCCAGCAGTTACTCATTAGCGGGAGGGCCCTATACGCAGTATTTT; CDR3 protein: CASSYSLAGGPYTQYF
J gene: TRBJ2-1; D gene: TRBD2; CDR3 length: 16; clone size: .; V gene: TRBV5-1; CDR3 DNA: TGCGCCAGCAGCTCTCAAGCGGGAGGGCCGGTAGGTGAGCAGTTCTTC; CDR3 protein: CASSSQAGGPVGEQFF
J gene: TRBJ2-5; D gene: .; CDR3 length: 14; clone size: few; V gene: TRBV12-3/TRBV12-4; CDR3 DNA: TGTGCCAGCAGCCCCGGACCTCGCCCAGAGACCCAGTACTTC; CDR3 protein: CASSPGPRPETQYF
J gene: TRBJ2-7; D gene: .; CDR3 length: 12; clone size: .; V gene: TRBV6-2/TRBV6-3; CDR3 DNA: TGTGCCAGCAGTTACGGTAGCGACGAGCAGTACTTC; CDR3 protein: CASSYGSDEQYF
J gene: TRBJ2-1; D gene: .; CDR3 length: 14; clone size: many; V gene: TRBV5-1; CDR3 DNA: TGCGCCAGCAGCTTGGTCCCAGAGTTATCCGAGCAGTTCTTC; CDR3 protein: CASSLVPELSEQFF
J gene: TRBJ2-1; D gene: TRBD2; CDR3 length: 16; clone size: .; V gene: TRBV20-1; CDR3 DNA: TGCAGTGCTAGGAGGAGGTCTAGCGGGCTCGACAATGAGCAGTTCTTC; CDR3 protein: CSARRRSSGLDNEQFF
J gene: TRBJ2-7; D gene: TRBD1; CDR3 length: 15; clone size: many; V gene: TRBV5-1; CDR3 DNA: TGCGCCAGCAGCTTGGCCGGGACAGGGTCGTACGAGCAGTACTTC; CDR3 protein: CASSLAGTGSYEQYF
J gene: TRBJ2-1; D gene: TRBD2; CDR3 length: 14; clone size: many; V gene: TRBV10-3; CDR3 DNA: TGTGCCATCAGCCTAGCGGGAGTGTTGGATGAGCAGTTCTTC; CDR3 protein: CAISLAGVLDEQFF
J gene: TRBJ2-7; D gene: TRBD1; CDR3 length: 14; clone size: .; V gene: TRBV6-1; CDR3 DNA: TGTGCCAGCACCCAGGCAGGGGGTCCTTTCAAGCAGTACTTC; CDR3 protein: CASTQAGGPFKQYF
J gene: TRBJ2-3; D gene: .; CDR3 length: 13; clone size: .; V gene: TRBV7-6; CDR3 DNA: TGTGCCAGCAGCTTAGGTTTAGTTGATACGCAGTATTTT; CDR3 protein: CASSLGLVDTQYF
J gene: TRBJ2-1; D gene: .; CDR3 length: 11; clone size: .; V gene: TRBV9; CDR3 DNA: TGTGCCAGCGGGTACTACAATGAGCAGTTCTTC; CDR3 protein: CASGYYNEQFF
J gene: TRBJ2-1; D gene: TRBD1; CDR3 length: 16; clone size: .; V gene: TRBV5-6; CDR3 DNA: TGTGCCAGCAGCTACCGGACAGGGGGCTTCTACAATGAGCAGTTCTTC; CDR3 protein: CASSYRTGGFYNEQFF